Here is one T cell receptor beta chain with its context. Cohort allocation depended upon clinical history that participants reported. Recovered Cohort 3 donors showed two negative PCRs, clearance, or symptom resolution. Germline V lookup: CDR1 MGHRA, CDR2 YSYEKL. There are 15 residues in the CDR3. J lost 7 bases, V lost 1 base, and 7 bases had no gene match. This entry comes from a study of blood T cell repertoires in COVID-19. Overall study: Nucleic acid was either cDNA or gDNA, and it came from T cells, B-cell-depleted T cells, or PBMCs.

Sequenced by immunoSEQ multiplex PCR; TCRdb stores in-frame clones only, minus some. The sample records fewer than 200,000 clones, about nine tenths being singletons. Sequencing input: PBMCs or T cells enriched from blood (not recorded which). This TCR derives from a woman aged 18-29 years who had recovered from COVID-19. J is TRBJ2-7 and V is TRBV4-1, with 10 bases identical to TRBD2. The CDR3 loop is CASSQGLAGEREQYF. CDR3 sequence (DNA): TGCGCCAGCAGCCAAGGCCTAGCGGGAGAAAGGGAGCAGTACTTC.